This entry concerns a single TCR beta chain. This sample stems from a study of blood T cell repertoires in COVID-19. The overall study: T cells, B-cell-depleted T cells, or PBMCs supplied cDNA or gDNA.

Produced via immunoSEQ multiplex PCR; TCRdb's table is partial and in-frame only. The sample contains around 100,000 clones, around nine tenths of which appear only once. The sample consisted of peripheral blood. The origin of this receptor is a man between 65 and 79 years old with acute or convalescent COVID-19.

The CDR3 DNA reads as TGTGCCAGCAGCTCTAGGCCCTCCGGGATGAACACTGAAGCTTTCTTT. The encoded protein is CASSSRPSGMNTEAFF. This sequence joins TRBV7-8 and TRBJ1-1; D gene unclear. Trimming pared 4 bases from V and 0 bases from J, leaving 15 bases between. The CDR3 sequence is 16 residues long. The germline gives CDR1 SGHVS, CDR2 FQNEAQ.